A single sample is the source of the 30 T cell receptor beta chains below, sequenced in a study of blood T cell repertoires in COVID-19. Only in-frame clones appear in the TCRdb table, and some are missing; sequencing was by immunoSEQ multiplex PCR. The sample has a few hundred thousand clones; 85% are singletons. Sequenced sample: peripheral blood. The receptor set was obtained from a woman in her late teens or twenties with acute or convalescent COVID-19.

This clone was picked up a small number of times. The chain recombines TRBV10-3 with TRBJ1-5; the match to TRBD1 covers 7 bases. Germline values: CDR1 ENHRY, CDR2 SYGVKD. V dropped 4 bases and J dropped 6; count of bases not matched to a gene: 6. The CDR3 consists of 14 residues. DNA of the CDR3: TGTGCCATCAGTGTAGGACAGGAGGGTCAGCCCCAGCATTTT. This codes for CAISVGQEGQPQHF.

The chain links TRBV5-1 to TRBJ1-3; 8 bases match TRBD1. The CDR3 length is 16 residues. The germline CDR1 and CDR2 sequences are SGHRS and YFSETQ. V lost 4 bases and J lost 4; bases outside the gene matches: 10. In nucleotides, the CDR3 is TGCGCCAGCAGCCTCAGCCTTCAGGGGGCCGGAAACACCATATATTTT. Its translation: CASSLSLQGAGNTIYF.

CDR3 DNA: TGTGCCAGCAGGAAACTAGCGGGAGGCCGTGGTGAGCAGTTCTTC. This gives the protein CASRKLAGGRGEQFF. V usage is TRBV28 and J usage is TRBJ2-1; 12 nucleotides agree with TRBD2. J lost 9 bases, V lost 6 bases, and 9 bases had no gene match. The CDR3 has 15 amino acids. Germline-derived CDR1 and CDR2 are MDHEN and SYDVKM. The entire variable domain, with the rest obtained from reference TRBV28 and TRBJ2-1, is as follows: DVKVTQSSRYLVKRTGEKVFLECVQDMDHENMFWYRQDPGLGLRLIYFSYDVKMKEKGDIPEGYSVSREKKERFSLILESASTNQTSMYLCASRKLAGGRGEQFFGPGTRLTVL.

The chain recombines TRBV7-9 with TRBJ2-7; D gene uncertain. This CDR3 comprises 15 residues. Germline lookup yields CDR1 SEHNR and CDR2 FQNEAQ (reference sequence). Deletions cut 0 bases from V and 6 bases from J, with 15 bases between. The CDR3: CASSLALGVGSEQYF. For the CDR3, the DNA is TGTGCCAGCAGCTTAGCGCTGGGCGTGGGCAGCGAGCAGTACTTC.

Concerning this clone: A junction end diverges from the germline sequence, so it may reflect a read error. V gene TRBV19 combines with J gene TRBJ2-7, with TRBD1 matching over 8 bases. This CDR3 comprises 11 residues. CDR1 LNHDA and CDR2 SQIVND come from the germline V gene (reference sequence). This CDR3 reads CASSFRDRKVF. Written as DNA, the CDR3 is TGTGCCAGTAGTTTCCGGGACAGGAAGGTATTC.

In its sample, this clone was seen a few times. V and J are TRBV6-2 or TRBV6-3 and TRBJ2-3; TRBD2 matches 7 bases. V was clipped by 4 bases and J by 6 bases; unmatched bases: 7. The CDR3 loop spans 14 amino acids. CDR1 and CDR2 from the germline V gene are MNHEY and SVGEGT. The CDR3 DNA reads TGTGCCAGCAGTTGGACTAGTCCAGCGGATACGCAGTATTTT. Translating gives CASSWTSPADTQYF.

The CDR3 is CATFRDTNTGELFF. CDR3 coding DNA: TGTGCCACTTTCCGGGACACAAACACCGGGGAGCTGTTTTTT. The chain employs TRBV10-3 and TRBJ2-2, with TRBD1 as a possible D gene (6 bases). Germline V gene lookup returns CDR1 ENHRY and CDR2 SYGVKD. The CDR3 is 14 amino acids. With 10 bases removed from V and 2 bases from J, the gap between germline ends came to 14 bases.

This chain joins TRBV5-1 and TRBJ2-1, with 12 bases matching TRBD1. CDR1 and CDR2 (germline): SGHRS, YFSETQ. The CDR3 loop spans 15 amino acids. V was pared by 2 bases and J by 8 bases, with 5 bases of the junction left unmatched. The CDR3 protein is CASSFGDRGQYEQFF. The CDR3 DNA sequence: TGCGCCAGCAGCTTTGGGGACAGGGGGCAGTATGAGCAGTTCTTC. Complete variable domain (other parts from reference TRBV5-1 and TRBJ2-1): KAGVTQTPRYLIKTRGQQVTLSCSPISGHRSVSWYQQTPGQGLQFLFEYFSETQRNKGNFPGRFSGRQFSNSRSEMNVSTLELGDSALYLCASSFGDRGQYEQFFGPGTRLTVL.

A note on this clone: The same CDR3 is also encoded by other DNA sequences in this sample. The CDR3 sequence: CASSEGQGSNQPQHF. CDR3 nucleotide sequence: TGTGCCAGCAGTGAAGGTCAGGGGAGCAATCAGCCCCAGCATTTT. V and J are TRBV2 and TRBJ1-5; the D gene is possibly TRBD1 (6 bases). Deletions cut 1 base from V and 1 base from J, with 8 bases between. Looked up from germline, CDR1 is SNHLY and CDR2 is FYNNEI. This CDR3 is built from 15 residues.

There are a few counts of this clone. The rearrangement uses TRBV5-1 and TRBJ2-1; 13 bases match TRBD2. V gave up 4 bases and J gave up 4 bases; unmatched junction bases: 5. The CDR3 sequence is 16 residues long. Germline V gene data show CDR1 as SGHRS and CDR2 as YFSETQ. The CDR3 sequence is CASSPGLAGVYNEQFF. The CDR3 DNA is TGCGCCAGCAGCCCCGGACTAGCGGGGGTGTACAATGAGCAGTTCTTC.

The CDR3 spells CASSPDVGSGRDTQYF. CDR3 sequence (DNA): TGTGCCAGCTCACCGGATGTAGGTAGCGGGAGAGATACGCAGTATTTT. This sequence joins TRBV18 and TRBJ2-3; 9 bases align to TRBD2. In germline, CDR1 is KGHSH, CDR2 LQKENI. CDR3 length equals 16 residues. V was pared by 3 bases and J by 5 bases, with 9 bases of the junction left unmatched.

This clone was recorded a few times. The chain joins TRBV5-6 to TRBJ1-2; D is unclear. This CDR3 region has 13 residues. V was trimmed by 0 bases and J by 6 bases, leaving 9 bases between them. CDR1 and CDR2 from the germline V gene are SGHDT and YYEEEE. In DNA, the CDR3 is TGTGCCAGCAGCTTGGGAGTCCTTCATGGCTACACCTTC. Protein: CASSLGVLHGYTF.

This clone was recorded once. The chain has TRBV9 and TRBJ2-5, with a possible D match to TRBD2 (5 bases). Trimming took off 0 bases at V and 1 base at J, with 10 bases between the two ends. The CDR3 spans 15 residues. The germline gives CDR1 SGDLS, CDR2 YYNGEE. The CDR3 DNA sequence: TGTGCCAGCAGCGTAGCTAGCCAGCCCCAAGAGACCCAGTACTTC. This translates into CASSVASQPQETQYF.

The V and J genes are TRBV3-1 (or the pseudogene TRBV3-2) and TRBJ1-1; TRBD1 is a possible D gene (6 bases). Germline lookup yields CDR1 LGHDT and CDR2 YNNKEL (reference sequence). Trimming stripped 6 bases from V and 1 base from J, with 12 bases between. CDR3 size: 14 residues. The CDR3, as DNA: TGTGCCAGCAGGGCCGAGGGGGAGAACACTGAAGCTTTCTTT. Translating it yields CASRAEGENTEAFF.

The chain uses TRBV27 and TRBJ1-5, with 8 bases fitting TRBD1. The V gene end was trimmed by 4 bases and the J gene end by 4 bases; junction bases not matched to a gene: 0. From germline, CDR1 is MNHEY and CDR2 SMNVEV (reference sequence). This CDR3 has 13 amino acids. In DNA, the CDR3 is TGTGCCAGCAGTTGGACAGGGAATCAGCCCCAGCATTTT. Encoded protein: CASSWTGNQPQHF.

The V gene is TRBV5-1, the J gene TRBJ2-5; 10 nucleotides line up with TRBD2. Per the germline V gene, CDR1 is SGHRS and CDR2 is YFSETQ. Unmatched junction bases numbered 5, after V lost 0 bases and J lost 0 bases. The CDR3 extends over 17 amino acids. CDR3 nucleotides: TGCGCCAGCAGCTTGGGCCTAGCGGGGGTGTACCAAGAGACCCAGTACTTC. Protein product: CASSLGLAGVYQETQYF.

The V gene is TRBV5-1, the J gene TRBJ2-6, with D uncertain. Between the trimmed V and J ends, which lost 0 bases and 0 bases, there was a span of 7 bases. The CDR3 sequence is 16 residues long. The V gene's germline CDR1 is SGHRS and CDR2 YFSETQ. The CDR3 sequence: CASSLEESSGANVLTF. DNA of the CDR3: TGCGCCAGCAGCTTGGAGGAGAGCTCTGGGGCCAACGTCCTGACTTTC.

The chain uses TRBV24-1 and TRBJ2-1, with TRBD1 matching over 9 bases. CDR3 length: 14 residues. Germline V lookup: CDR1 KGHDR, CDR2 SFDVKD. The junction had 5 bases not matched to a gene; V was cut back by 4 bases and J by 8 bases. In DNA, the CDR3 is TGTGCCACCAGTGACGAACAGGGGGCCGATGAGCAGTTCTTC. This codes for CATSDEQGADEQFF.

The chain uses TRBV3-1 (or the pseudogene TRBV3-2) and TRBJ2-2; TRBD2 matches 7 bases. CDR1 is LGHDT and CDR2 is YNNKEL in the germline V gene (reference sequence). V shed 0 bases, J shed 7 bases, and the junction held 2 bases outside the gene matches. The CDR3 contains 14 residues. The CDR3 here is CASSQESGGGELFF. CDR3 DNA: TGTGCCAGCAGCCAAGAATCGGGGGGCGGGGAGCTGTTTTTT.

The chain combines TRBV5-1 with TRBJ1-1, with no clear D. The CDR3 length is 13 residues. Germline lookup yields CDR1 SGHRS and CDR2 YFSETQ. The germline V and J ends were trimmed by 4 bases and 0 bases, with 7 bases remaining between them. CDR3 nucleotides: TGCGCCAGCAGCAGCGTCATGAACACTGAAGCTTTCTTT. This codes for CASSSVMNTEAFF.

The V gene is TRBV5-4, the J gene TRBJ2-4; 9 nucleotides match TRBD1. The CDR3 contains 16 residues. CDR1 is SGHNT and CDR2 is YYREEE in the germline V gene (reference sequence). V was pared by 2 bases and J by 2 bases, with 5 bases of the junction left unmatched. CDR3 protein: CASSFRQGGTKNIQYF. CDR3 sequence (DNA): TGTGCCAGCAGCTTTCGACAGGGGGGAACCAAAAACATTCAGTACTTC.

The chain uses TRBV9 and TRBJ1-4; 8 bases agree with TRBD1. The germline V gene encodes CDR1 SGDLS and CDR2 YYNGEE. V was pared by 0 bases and J by 6 bases, with 10 bases of the junction left unmatched. The CDR3 runs to 17 residues. CDR3 amino acids: CASSVGSGGLGYEKLFF. CDR3 DNA: TGTGCCAGCAGCGTAGGCTCAGGGGGCCTAGGCTATGAAAAACTGTTTTTT.

The gene calls are TRBV4-2 and TRBJ2-3, with 9 bases fitting TRBD1. The CDR3 is made up of 23 amino acids. The V and J ends lost 4 bases and 4 bases, in that order; junction bases with no gene match: 30. Germline lookup yields CDR1 LGHNA and CDR2 YNFKEQ. CDR3 residues: CASSPEPQDLLRRGQGYADTQYF. The CDR3 coding sequence is TGTGCCAGCAGCCCTGAGCCCCAAGATCTTCTTAGGCGGGGACAGGGTTATGCAGATACGCAGTATTTT.

The chain employs TRBV6-5 and TRBJ2-2, with D unresolved. The CDR3 totals 14 residues. Deletions cut 6 bases from V and 4 bases from J, with 12 bases between. Germline V CDR1 and CDR2: MNHEY, SVGAGI. The CDR3, as DNA: TGTGCCAGCAGATCAGAGGAAAGCACCGGGGAGCTGTTTTTT. Its translation: CASRSEESTGELFF.

The chain uses TRBV6-5 and TRBJ1-5, with D unclear. The CDR3 is 15 residues long. With 7 bases removed from V and 9 bases from J, the gap between germline ends came to 22 bases. CDR1 and CDR2 (germline): MNHEY, SVGAGI. CDR3 residues: CASTVKISSNMPQHF. CDR3 DNA sequence: TGTGCCAGCACAGTTAAGATTTCCTCAAATATGCCCCAGCATTTT.

The rearrangement uses TRBV6-5 and TRBJ1-2; no clear D. The CDR3 spans 11 residues. Trimming took 8 bases from V and 8 from J, leaving 12 bases between them. CDR1 and CDR2 from the germline V gene are MNHEY and SVGAGI. CDR3 amino acids: CASATRNGYTF. The CDR3 region has the DNA TGTGCCAGCGCCACCAGGAACGGCTACACCTTC.

The gene calls are TRBV23-1 and TRBJ2-7, with no clear D. TRBV23-1 qualifies as an ORF whose function is uncertain. The CDR3 spans 13 residues. V lost 11 bases, J lost 0 bases, and 14 bases lay in between. The CDR3 here is CAGWARPSYEQYF. The CDR3 nucleotides are TGCGCCGGCTGGGCAAGGCCCTCCTACGAGCAGTACTTC.

This clone has only one observation. J is TRBJ1-1 and V is TRBV11-2; D is uncertain. The CDR3 covers 13 residues. V gave up 5 bases and J gave up 4 bases, with 11 bases separating them. In germline, CDR1 is SGHAT, CDR2 FQNNGV. The CDR3 is CASSPQRSTEAFF. The DNA of the CDR3 is TGTGCCAGCAGCCCCCAGAGGTCCACTGAAGCTTTCTTT.

V is TRBV7-9 and J is TRBJ2-3; the D is unclear. Trimming removed 2 bases at V and 6 bases at J, with 12 bases between. The germline V gene has CDR1 SEHNR and CDR2 FQNEAQ (reference sequence). The CDR3 runs to 14 residues. CDR3 loop: CASSLSLQQDTQYF. The CDR3 DNA is TGTGCCAGCAGCTTATCTCTCCAACAGGATACGCAGTATTTT. Full variable domain (remainder filled in from reference TRBV7-9 and TRBJ2-3): DTGVSQNPRHKITKRGQNVTFRCDPISEHNRLYWYRQTLGQGPEFLTYFQNEAQLEKSRLLSDRFSAERPKGSFSTLEIQRTEQGDSAMYLCASSLSLQQDTQYFGPGTRLTVL.

The J gene is TRBJ1-2, the V gene TRBV28; D may be TRBD1 (5 bases). Germline V lookup: CDR1 MDHEN, CDR2 SYDVKM. Trimming took 2 bases from V and 4 from J, leaving 11 bases between them. This CDR3 spans 14 amino acids. The CDR3 sequence is CASSLAQGFYGYTF. The CDR3 nucleotides read TGTGCCAGCAGTTTAGCTCAGGGCTTCTATGGCTACACCTTC.